One T cell receptor beta chain is described in this entry. V lost 2 bases and J lost 2, with 13 bases in between. Per the germline V gene, CDR1 is GTSNPN and CDR2 is SVGIG (reference sequence). This CDR3 comprises 15 residues. This entry comes from a study of shared T cell receptors in the human thymus. Assay used: immunoSEQ multiplex PCR; TCRdb lists only in-frame clones, some missing. This repertoire shows approximately 760,000 clones, approximately 83% found once; its top ten account for 0.0095% to 0.013%. This same sample was also taken into another study, of human thymus T cells.

The clonotype was recovered from a girl less than two years old with a congenital heart defect. The sample comprised thymocytes. The rearrangement uses TRBV30 and TRBJ1-5; possible D gene TRBD1, 6 bases. As DNA, the CDR3 is TGTGCCTGGAGTCAAAACAGGGAAGGCAATCAGCCCCAGCATTTT. Protein product: CAWSQNREGNQPQHF.